This entry describes one TCR beta chain. These data belong to a study of blood T cell repertoires in COVID-19. Original processing methods: Amplification from reference gene primers served as the basis for estimated nucleated cell counts. Only in-frame clones appear in the TCRdb table, and some are missing; sequencing was by immunoSEQ multiplex PCR. From that table come the V and J calls and clone size; the DNA was used to work out D and trimming. Among 350,000 to 500,000 clones listed, about 88% were seen once. The V gene lost 5 bases and the J gene lost 5 bases, with 16 bases spanning the gap. The CDR3 is 15 residues long. In germline, CDR1 is SEHNR, CDR2 FQNEAQ (reference sequence).

The sequence was obtained from a young woman who had been exposed to COVID-19. Material for sequencing was PBMCs or T cells enriched from blood (not recorded which). The gene calls are TRBV7-9 and TRBJ2-1; weak D call: TRBD2 (5 bases). CDR3 DNA sequence: TGTGCCAGCAGCCCCCGGGAAAGCCCGAACAATGAGCAGTTCTTC. This gives the protein CASSPRESPNNEQFF.